This T cell receptor (beta chain) emerged from a study of cytomegalovirus exposure and HLA in healthy donors. The study, taken as a whole, reports: A missense DCLRE1C variant was associated with V- and J-gene trimming of TCR beta chains in a later analysis, and an independent cohort replicated the association. A later analysis associated 15,000 to 20,000 TCR beta sequences with HLA alleles at a 0.05 false discovery rate.

A multiplex PCR was run with 60 Vbeta primers and 13 Jbeta primers. Some clones are missing from TCRdb's copy, which holds only in-frame ones; the method was immunoSEQ multiplex PCR. The table lists around 200,000 clones, about 80% of them singletons, with 0.5% to 0.8% in the top ten. The CDR3 has 12 residues. Trimming took 3 bases from V and 0 from J, leaving 3 bases between them. Germline assignment: CDR1 SGDLS and CDR2 YYNGEE. Points on this clone: Its antigen is still unknown.

The clonotype originates from a boy under 18 in good health and CMV-seronegative. The V gene is TRBV9, the J gene TRBJ2-5; D unresolved. Sequencing input: PBMCs. CDR3 region: CASSANQETQYF. CDR3 in DNA: TGTGCCAGCAGCGCCAACCAAGAGACCCAGTACTTC. Full variable domain (rest looked up from reference TRBV9 and TRBJ2-5): DSGVTQTPKHLITATGQRVTLRCSPRSGDLSVYWYQQSLDQGLQFLIQYYNGEERAKGNILERFSAQQFPDLHSELNLSSLELGDSALYFCASSANQETQYFGPGTRLLVL.